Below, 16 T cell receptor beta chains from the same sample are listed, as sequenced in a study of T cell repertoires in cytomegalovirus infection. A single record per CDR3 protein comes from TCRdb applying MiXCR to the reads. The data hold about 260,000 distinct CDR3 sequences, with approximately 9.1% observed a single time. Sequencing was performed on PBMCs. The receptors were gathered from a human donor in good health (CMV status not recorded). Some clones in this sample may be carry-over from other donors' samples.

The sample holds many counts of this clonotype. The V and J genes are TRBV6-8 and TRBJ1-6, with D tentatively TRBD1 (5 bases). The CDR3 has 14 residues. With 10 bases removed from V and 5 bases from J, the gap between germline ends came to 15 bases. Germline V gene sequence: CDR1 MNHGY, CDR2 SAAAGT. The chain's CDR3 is CATDRARDNSPLHF. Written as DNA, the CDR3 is TGTGCCACCGACCGGGCCAGGGATAATTCACCCCTCCACTTT.

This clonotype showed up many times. CDR3 amino acids: CASSLLGQEYNEQFF. Written as DNA, the CDR3 is TGTGCCAGCAGTTTATTGGGACAGGAGTACAATGAGCAGTTCTTC. The chain is built from TRBV28 and TRBJ2-1; 8 nucleotides line up with TRBD1. J was trimmed by 4 bases and V by 1 base; bases with no gene match: 3. The CDR3 length is 15 residues. Germline assignment: CDR1 MDHEN and CDR2 SYDVKM.

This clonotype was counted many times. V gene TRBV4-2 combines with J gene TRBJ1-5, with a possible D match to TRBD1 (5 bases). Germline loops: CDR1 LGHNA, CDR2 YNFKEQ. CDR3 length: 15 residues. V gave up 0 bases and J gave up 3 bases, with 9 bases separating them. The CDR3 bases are TGTGCCAGCAGCCAAGATCGACAGTCCAATCAGCCCCAGCATTTT. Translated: CASSQDRQSNQPQHF.

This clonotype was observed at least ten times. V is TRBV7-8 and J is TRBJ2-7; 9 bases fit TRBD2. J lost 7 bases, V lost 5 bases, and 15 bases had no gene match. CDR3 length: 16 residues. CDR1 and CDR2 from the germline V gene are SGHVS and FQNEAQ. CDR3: CASSKNEREALGEQYF. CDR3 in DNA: TGTGCCAGCAGCAAAAACGAGCGGGAGGCCCTTGGGGAGCAGTACTTC.

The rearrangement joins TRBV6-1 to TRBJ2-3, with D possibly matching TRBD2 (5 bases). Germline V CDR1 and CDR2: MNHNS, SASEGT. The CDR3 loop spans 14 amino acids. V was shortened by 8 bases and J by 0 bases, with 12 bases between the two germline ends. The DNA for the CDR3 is TGTGCCAGCGAAAGAGGGTCCAGCACAGATACGCAGTATTTT. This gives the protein CASERGSSTDTQYF.

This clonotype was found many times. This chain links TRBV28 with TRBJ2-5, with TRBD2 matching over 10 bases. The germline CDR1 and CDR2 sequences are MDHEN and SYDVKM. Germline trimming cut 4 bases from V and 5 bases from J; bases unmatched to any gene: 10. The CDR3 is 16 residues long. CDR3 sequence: CASSYSSGGAGETQYF. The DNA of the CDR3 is TGTGCCAGCAGTTACTCCAGCGGGGGGGCCGGCGAGACCCAGTACTTC.

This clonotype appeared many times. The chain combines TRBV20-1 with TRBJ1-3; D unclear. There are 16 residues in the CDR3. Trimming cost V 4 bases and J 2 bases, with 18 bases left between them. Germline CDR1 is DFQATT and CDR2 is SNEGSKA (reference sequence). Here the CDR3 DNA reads TGCAGTGCTACCCCCTTGCGGGGAGGCGCTGGAAACACCATATATTTT. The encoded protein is CSATPLRGGAGNTIYF.

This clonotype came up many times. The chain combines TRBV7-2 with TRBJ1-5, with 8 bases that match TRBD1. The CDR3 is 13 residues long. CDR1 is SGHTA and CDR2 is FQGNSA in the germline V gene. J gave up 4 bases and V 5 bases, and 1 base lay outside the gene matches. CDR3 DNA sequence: TGTGCCAGCAGCCGACAGGGGAATCAGCCCCAGCATTTT. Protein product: CASSRQGNQPQHF.

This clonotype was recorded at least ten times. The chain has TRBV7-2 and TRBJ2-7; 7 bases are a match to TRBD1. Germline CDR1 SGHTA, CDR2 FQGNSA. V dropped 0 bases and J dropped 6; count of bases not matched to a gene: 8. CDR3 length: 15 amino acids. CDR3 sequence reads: CASSLASTGVSEQYF. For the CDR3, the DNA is TGTGCCAGCAGCTTAGCGAGTACAGGGGTGAGCGAGCAGTACTTC.

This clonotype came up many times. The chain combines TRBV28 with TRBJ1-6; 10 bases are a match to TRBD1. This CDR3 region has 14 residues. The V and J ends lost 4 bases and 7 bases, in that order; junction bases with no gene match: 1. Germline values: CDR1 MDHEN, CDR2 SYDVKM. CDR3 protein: CASSWGQGNSPLHF. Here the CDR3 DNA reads TGTGCCAGCAGTTGGGGACAGGGGAATTCACCCCTCCACTTT.

This CDR3 is CASWPRPANEKLFF. In nucleotides, the CDR3 is TGCGCCAGCTGGCCCAGGCCGGCTAATGAAAAACTGTTTTTT. V and J are TRBV10-1 and TRBJ1-4; D gene ambiguous. The CDR3 is made up of 14 amino acids. Germline-derived CDR1 and CDR2 are WNHNN and SYGVQD (reference sequence). V dropped 8 bases and J dropped 3 bases, with 13 bases sitting between them.

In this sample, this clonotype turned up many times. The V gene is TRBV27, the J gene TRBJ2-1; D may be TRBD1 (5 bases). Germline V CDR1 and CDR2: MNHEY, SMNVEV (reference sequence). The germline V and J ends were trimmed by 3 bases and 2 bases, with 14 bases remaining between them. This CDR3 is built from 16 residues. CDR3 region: CASSFDSANTYNEQFF. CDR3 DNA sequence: TGTGCCAGCAGTTTTGACAGCGCGAACACCTACAATGAGCAGTTCTTC.

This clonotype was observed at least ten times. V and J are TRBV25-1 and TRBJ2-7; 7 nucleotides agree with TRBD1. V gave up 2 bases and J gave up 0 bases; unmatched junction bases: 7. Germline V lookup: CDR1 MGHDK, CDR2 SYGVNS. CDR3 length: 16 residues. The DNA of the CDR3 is TGTGCCAGCAGTGAAGACTGGGGACAGCGCTCCTACGAGCAGTACTTC. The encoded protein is CASSEDWGQRSYEQYF.

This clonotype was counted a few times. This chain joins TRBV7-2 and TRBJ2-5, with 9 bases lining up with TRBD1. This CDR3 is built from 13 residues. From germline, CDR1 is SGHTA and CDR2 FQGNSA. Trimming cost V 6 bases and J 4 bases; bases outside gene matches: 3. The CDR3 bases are TGTGCCAGCAGATTGACAGGGGGAGAGACCCAGTACTTC. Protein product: CASRLTGGETQYF.

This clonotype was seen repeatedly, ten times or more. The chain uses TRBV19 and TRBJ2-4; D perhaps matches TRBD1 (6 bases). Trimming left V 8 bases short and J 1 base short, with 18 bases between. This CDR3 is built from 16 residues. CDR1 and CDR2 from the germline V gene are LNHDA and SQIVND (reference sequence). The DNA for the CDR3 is TGTGCCAGTTCTACCTTCAGGGGCGATGCCAAAAACATTCAGTACTTC. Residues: CASSTFRGDAKNIQYF. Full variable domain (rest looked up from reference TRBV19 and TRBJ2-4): DGGITQSPKYLFRKEGQNVTLSCEQNLNHDAMYWYRQDPGQGLRLIYYSQIVNDFQKGDIAEGYSVSREKKESFPLTVTSAQKNPTAFYLCASSTFRGDAKNIQYFGAGTRLSVL.

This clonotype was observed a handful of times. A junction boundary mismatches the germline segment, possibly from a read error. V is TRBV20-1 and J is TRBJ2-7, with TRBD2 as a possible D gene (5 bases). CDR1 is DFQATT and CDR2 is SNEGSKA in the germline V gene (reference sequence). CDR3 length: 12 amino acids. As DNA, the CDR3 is TGCAGTGCTAGACCTGGACCGAATGAGGGCTTCTTC. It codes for CSARPGPNEGFF.